The 7 T cell receptor beta chains below come from one sample, sequenced in a study of blood T cell repertoires in COVID-19. The repertoire was sequenced with immunoSEQ multiplex PCR; TCRdb's copy has only in-frame clones and lacks some. The table shows nearly 350,000 clones, with approximately 87% occurring only once. Sequencing used peripheral blood. Source of these receptors: a woman in her forties or fifties with COVID-19, enrolled during active disease.

V and J are TRBV19 and TRBJ1-1, with D tentatively TRBD1 (5 bases). Trimming shortened V by 3 bases and J by 2 bases, and 7 bases separated the two germline ends. The CDR3 length is 13 residues. Per the germline V gene, CDR1 is LNHDA and CDR2 is SQIVND (reference sequence). The CDR3 DNA is TGTGCCAGTAGTATGACAGATAACACTGAAGCTTTCTTT. It yields the protein CASSMTDNTEAFF. The variable domain in full, completed from reference TRBV19 and TRBJ1-1, reads DGGITQSPKYLFRKEGQNVTLSCEQNLNHDAMYWYRQDPGQGLRLIYYSQIVNDFQKGDIAEGYSVSREKKESFPLTVTSAQKNPTAFYLCASSMTDNTEAFFGQGTRLTVV.

CDR3 sequence: CASSKAGTGLTEAFF. The CDR3 nucleotides read TGTGCCAGCAGTAAGGCCGGGACAGGGCTGACTGAAGCTTTCTTT. The chain carries TRBV6-5 and TRBJ1-1; 9 bases are a match to TRBD1. CDR3 length equals 15 residues. J lost 5 bases, V lost 5 bases, and 9 bases had no gene match. Germline V gene data show CDR1 as MNHEY and CDR2 as SVGAGI.

The gene calls are TRBV9 and TRBJ2-5; TRBD2 might be the D (6 bases). V was clipped by 3 bases and J by 2 bases, with 17 bases between them. Germline V gene sequence: CDR1 SGDLS, CDR2 YYNGEE. This CDR3 contains 16 residues. The CDR3 DNA follows: TGTGCCAGCAGCGGCCAGTGGCGGGGTTCACAAGAGACCCAGTACTTC. This encodes CASSGQWRGSQETQYF.

The chain links TRBV29-1 to TRBJ2-5, with TRBD2 identical over 7 bases. The germline V gene encodes CDR1 SQVTM and CDR2 ANQGSEA. This CDR3 region has 12 residues. V trimming: 4 bases; J trimming: 4 bases; junction bases outside the gene matches: 3. The CDR3 coding sequence is TGCAGCGTTGCAGGGAGGGGAGAGACCCAGTACTTC. Translated: CSVAGRGETQYF.

V usage is TRBV18 and J usage is TRBJ1-2, with a weak D call TRBD1 (6 bases). This CDR3 spans 14 amino acids. With 5 bases removed from V and 4 bases from J, the gap between germline ends came to 14 bases. CDR1 and CDR2 from the germline V gene are KGHSH and LQKENI. This CDR3 is CASSGSGVGYGYTF. Here the CDR3 DNA reads TGTGCCAGCTCAGGGTCAGGGGTTGGCTATGGCTACACCTTC.

The rearrangement joins TRBV14 to TRBJ2-5; TRBD1 is a possible D gene (5 bases). The CDR3 covers 14 residues. Germline loops: CDR1 SGHDN, CDR2 FVKESK. The V gene lost 3 bases and the J gene lost 1 base, with 9 bases spanning the gap. For the CDR3, the DNA is TGTGCCAGCAGCCATGACAGAGGCCAAGAGACCCAGTACTTC. This encodes CASSHDRGQETQYF.

The chain has TRBV24-1 and TRBJ2-3, with 8 positions matching TRBD2. V lost 4 bases to trimming and J lost 9 bases; unmatched junction nucleotides: 8. CDR1 is KGHDR, CDR2 SFDVKD, per germline. The CDR3 covers 14 residues. The CDR3, as DNA: TGTGCCACCAGTGACCACACTGAGCGGGAGACGCAGTATTTT. It translates to CATSDHTERETQYF.